This section outlines one T cell receptor beta chain sequence together with its context. The V gene lost 6 bases and the J gene lost 2 bases, with 7 bases spanning the gap. The CDR3 is 13 residues long. CDR1 MNHNY and CDR2 SVGAGI come from the germline V gene (reference sequence). The protocol was immunoSEQ multiplex PCR, while the TCRdb copy is restricted to in-frame clones and leaves out a portion. The sample lists around 60,000 clones; approximately 75% were seen once. This sample is part of a study of blood T cell repertoires in COVID-19. Overall study: The analysed material was cDNA or gDNA that came from T cells, B-cell-depleted T cells, or PBMCs.

This chain joins TRBV6-6 and TRBJ1-4, with D possibly being TRBD1 (5 bases). This clonotype was sampled from a man older than 75 with acute or convalescent COVID-19. Input material: peripheral blood. CDR3 DNA: TGTGCCAGCAGCCAGGGTACTAATGAAAAACTGTTTTTT. Encoded protein: CASSQGTNEKLFF.